This T cell receptor beta chain was obtained from a study of post-analysis software for immune sequencing data. Study-wide background: There were relapsing-remitting, secondary progressive and progressive-relapsing multiple sclerosis among the disease courses included. Findings and limits, study-wide: Strong co-clustering by F measure linked samples that shared a preparation batch. The normalized Chao1 diversity of multiple sclerosis patients was significantly lower than that of controls. When patients were compared with controls, 4 or 5 TRBV segments were more frequent, TRBV5-6, TRBV5-1 and TRBV20-1 among them.

Of note for this clonotype: Its target is not known.

TCR beta libraries were prepared from cDNA with unique molecular identifiers. Between about 0.85 and 11 million T cells gave rise to some 490,000 cDNA molecules. TCRdb re-called the PCR reads with MiXCR, one entry per CDR3 protein. Among 350,000 to 500,000 distinct CDR3 sequences, about 40% were seen once, and the ten largest hold approximately 7.6%. The CDR3 has 14 amino acids. The rearrangement uses TRBV12-3 or TRBV12-4 and TRBJ2-2; the match to TRBD1 covers 7 bases. The sample consisted of blood. This receptor was taken from a girl aged 2 to 10 with multiple sclerosis. This CDR3 reads CVVGGTLLTGELFF. In nucleotides, the CDR3 is TGTGTTGTAGGGGGCACTTTATTGACCGGGGAGCTGTTTTTT.